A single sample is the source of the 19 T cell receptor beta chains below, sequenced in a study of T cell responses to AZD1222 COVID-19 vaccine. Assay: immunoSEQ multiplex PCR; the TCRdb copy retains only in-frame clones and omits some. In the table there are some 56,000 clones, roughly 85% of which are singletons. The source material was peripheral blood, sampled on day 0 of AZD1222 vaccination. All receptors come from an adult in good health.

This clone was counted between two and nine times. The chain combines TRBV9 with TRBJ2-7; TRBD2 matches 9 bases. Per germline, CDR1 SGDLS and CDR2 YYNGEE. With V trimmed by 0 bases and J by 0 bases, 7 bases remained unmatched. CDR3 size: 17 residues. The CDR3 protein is CASSVAGELAGSYEQYF. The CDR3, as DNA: TGTGCCAGCAGCGTAGCGGGGGAACTAGCGGGCTCCTACGAGCAGTACTTC.

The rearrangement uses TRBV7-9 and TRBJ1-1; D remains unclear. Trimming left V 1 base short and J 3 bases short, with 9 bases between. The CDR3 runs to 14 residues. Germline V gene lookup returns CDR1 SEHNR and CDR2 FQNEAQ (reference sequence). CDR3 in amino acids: CASSLGQQDTEAFF. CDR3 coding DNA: TGTGCCAGCAGCTTAGGCCAGCAAGACACTGAAGCTTTCTTT.

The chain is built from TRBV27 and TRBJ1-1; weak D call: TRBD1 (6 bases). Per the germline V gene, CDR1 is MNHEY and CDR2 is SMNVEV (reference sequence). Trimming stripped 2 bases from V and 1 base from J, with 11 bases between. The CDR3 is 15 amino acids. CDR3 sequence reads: CASSLNHRANTEAFF. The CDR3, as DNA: TGTGCCAGCAGTTTAAATCACAGGGCGAACACTGAAGCTTTCTTT.

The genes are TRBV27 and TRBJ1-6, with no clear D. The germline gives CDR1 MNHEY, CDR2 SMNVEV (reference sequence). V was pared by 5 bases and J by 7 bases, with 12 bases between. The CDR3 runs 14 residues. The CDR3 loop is CASSRKEGNSPLHF. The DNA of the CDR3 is TGTGCCAGCAGTCGGAAGGAAGGGAATTCACCCCTCCACTTT.

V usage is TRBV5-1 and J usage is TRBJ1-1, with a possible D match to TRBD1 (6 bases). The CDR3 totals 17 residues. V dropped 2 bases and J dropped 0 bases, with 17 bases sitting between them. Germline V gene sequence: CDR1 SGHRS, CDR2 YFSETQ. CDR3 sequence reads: CASSFLGGLGMNTEAFF. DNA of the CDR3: TGCGCCAGCAGCTTCCTCGGGGGGCTGGGTATGAACACTGAAGCTTTCTTT.

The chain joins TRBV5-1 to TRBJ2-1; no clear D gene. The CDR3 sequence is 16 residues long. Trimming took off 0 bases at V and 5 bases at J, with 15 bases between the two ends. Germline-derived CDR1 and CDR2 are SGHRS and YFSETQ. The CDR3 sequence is CASSLERTSRNNEQFF. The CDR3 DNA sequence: TGCGCCAGCAGCTTGGAACGGACGAGCCGGAACAATGAGCAGTTCTTC.

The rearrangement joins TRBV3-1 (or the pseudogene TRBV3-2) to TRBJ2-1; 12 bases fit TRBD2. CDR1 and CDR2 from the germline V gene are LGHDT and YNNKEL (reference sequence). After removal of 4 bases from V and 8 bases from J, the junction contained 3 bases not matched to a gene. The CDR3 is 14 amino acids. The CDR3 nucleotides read TGTGCCAGCAGCCTACTAGCGGGGGGTGATGAGCAGTTCTTC. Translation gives CASSLLAGGDEQFF.

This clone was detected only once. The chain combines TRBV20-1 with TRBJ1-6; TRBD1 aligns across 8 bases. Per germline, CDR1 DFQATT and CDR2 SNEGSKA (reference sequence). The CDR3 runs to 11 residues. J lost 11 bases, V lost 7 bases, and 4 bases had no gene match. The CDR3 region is CSVRQGTPLHF. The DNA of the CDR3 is TGCAGTGTACGACAGGGGACACCCCTCCACTTT.

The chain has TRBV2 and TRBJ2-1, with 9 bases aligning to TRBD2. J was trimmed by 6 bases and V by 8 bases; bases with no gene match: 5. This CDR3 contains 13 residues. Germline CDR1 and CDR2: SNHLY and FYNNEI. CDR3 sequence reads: CASRGGAFNEQFF. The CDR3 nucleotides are TGTGCCAGCCGCGGGGGGGCCTTCAATGAGCAGTTCTTC.

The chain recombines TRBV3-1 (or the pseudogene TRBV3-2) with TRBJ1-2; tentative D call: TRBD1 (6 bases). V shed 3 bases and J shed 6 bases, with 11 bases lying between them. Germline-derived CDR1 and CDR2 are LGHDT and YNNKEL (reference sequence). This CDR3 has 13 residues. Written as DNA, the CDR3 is TGTGCCAGCAGCCACAGGGGCGTAGATGGCTACACCTTC. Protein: CASSHRGVDGYTF.

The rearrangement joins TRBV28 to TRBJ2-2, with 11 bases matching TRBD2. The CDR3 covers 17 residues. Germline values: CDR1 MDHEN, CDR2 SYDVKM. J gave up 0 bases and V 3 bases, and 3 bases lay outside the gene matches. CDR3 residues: CASSFSGLAANTGELFF. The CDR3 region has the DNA TGTGCCAGCAGTTTTTCGGGACTAGCGGCGAACACCGGGGAGCTGTTTTTT.

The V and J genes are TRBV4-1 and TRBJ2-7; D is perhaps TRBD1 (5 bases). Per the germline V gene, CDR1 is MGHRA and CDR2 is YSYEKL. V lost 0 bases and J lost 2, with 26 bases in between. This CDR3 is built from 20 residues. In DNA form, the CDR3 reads TGCGCCAGCAGCCAAGAACGGGCAGGGAAGGATGTCTTGGGCACCTACGAGCAGTACTTC. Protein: CASSQERAGKDVLGTYEQYF.

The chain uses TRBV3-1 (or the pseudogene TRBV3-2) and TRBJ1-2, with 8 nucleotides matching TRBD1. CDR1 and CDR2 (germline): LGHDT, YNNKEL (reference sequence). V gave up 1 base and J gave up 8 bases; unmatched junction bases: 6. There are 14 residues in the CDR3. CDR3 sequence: CASSQAGRGQGYTF. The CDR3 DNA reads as TGTGCCAGCAGCCAAGCAGGCAGGGGGCAAGGCTACACCTTC.

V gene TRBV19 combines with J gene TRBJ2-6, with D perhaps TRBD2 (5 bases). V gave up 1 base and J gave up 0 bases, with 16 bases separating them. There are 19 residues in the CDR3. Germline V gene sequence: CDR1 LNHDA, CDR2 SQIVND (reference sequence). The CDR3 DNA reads TGTGCCAGTAGTATAGGAGGAGGCAGGACGCTCTCTGGGGCCAACGTCCTGACTTTC. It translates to CASSIGGGRTLSGANVLTF.

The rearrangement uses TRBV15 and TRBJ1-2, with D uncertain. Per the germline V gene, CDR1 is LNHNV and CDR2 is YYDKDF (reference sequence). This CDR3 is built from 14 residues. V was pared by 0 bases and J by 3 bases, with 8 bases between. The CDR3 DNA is TGTGCCACCAGCAGAGACAGGAATGACTATGGCTACACCTTC. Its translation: CATSRDRNDYGYTF.

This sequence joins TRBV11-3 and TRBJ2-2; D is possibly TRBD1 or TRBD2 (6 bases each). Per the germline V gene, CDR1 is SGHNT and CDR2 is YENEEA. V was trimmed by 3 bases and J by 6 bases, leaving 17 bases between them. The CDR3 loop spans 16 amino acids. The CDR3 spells CASSFRTGAPAGELFF. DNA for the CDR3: TGTGCCAGCAGCTTTCGAACGGGGGCCCCCGCCGGGGAGCTGTTTTTT.

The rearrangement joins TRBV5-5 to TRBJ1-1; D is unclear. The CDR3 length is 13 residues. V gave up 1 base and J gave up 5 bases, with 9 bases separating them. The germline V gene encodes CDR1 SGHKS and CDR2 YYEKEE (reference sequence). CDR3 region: CASSLLRWTEAFF. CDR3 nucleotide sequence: TGTGCCAGCAGCTTGCTGAGATGGACTGAAGCTTTCTTT. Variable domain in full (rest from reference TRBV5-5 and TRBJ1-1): DAGVTQSPTHLIKTRGQQVTLRCSPISGHKSVSWYQQVLGQGPQFIFQYYEKEERGRGNFPDRFSARQFPNYSSELNVNALLLGDSALYLCASSLLRWTEAFFGQGTRLTVV.

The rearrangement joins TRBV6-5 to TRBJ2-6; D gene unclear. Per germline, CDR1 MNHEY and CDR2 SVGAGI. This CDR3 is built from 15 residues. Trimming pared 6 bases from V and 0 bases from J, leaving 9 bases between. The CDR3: CASSPSYSGANVLTF. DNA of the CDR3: TGTGCCAGCAGCCCCTCTTACTCTGGGGCCAACGTCCTGACTTTC.

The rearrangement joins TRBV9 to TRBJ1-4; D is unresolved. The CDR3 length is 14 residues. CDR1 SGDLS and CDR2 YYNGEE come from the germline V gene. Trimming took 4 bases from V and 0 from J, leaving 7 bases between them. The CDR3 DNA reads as TGTGCCAGCAGCATAACCGCAACTAATGAAAAACTGTTTTTT. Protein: CASSITATNEKLFF.